The rows below give T cell receptor beta chains drawn from one sample of a study of shared clonotypes between healthy human individuals. Profiled with immunoSEQ multiplex PCR; TCRdb holds only in-frame clones, not every one. The sample includes about 590,000 clones, around 95% of them seen just once. The sequenced sample consisted of naive CD8+ T cells sorted from blood. All receptors derive from a woman aged 30 to 39 in good health. Both conserved end residues are part of each CDR3. A D gene is named only where the DNA matches it firmly. Where a row states a size, it is once, few, many or the class of an expanded clone; other rows omit it.

>TRBV4-1|-|TRBJ2-7|-
CASSQEMAPTYEQYF
TGCGCCAGCAGCCAAGAAATGGCACCGACCTACGAGCAGTACTTC
>TRBV10-2|once|TRBJ1-4|-
CASRTLPSEKLFF
TGCGCCAGCAGAACCCTCCCCAGTGAAAAACTGTTTTTT
>TRBV29-1|-|TRBJ1-2|-
CSVEGGFYGYTF
TGCAGCGTTGAAGGAGGGTTCTATGGCTACACCTTC
>TRBV6-5|-|TRBJ2-5|-
CASRPGTPQETQYF
TGTGCCAGCAGGCCCGGGACCCCGCAAGAGACCCAGTACTTC
>TRBV6-4|-|TRBJ2-3|-
CASSAWSTDTQYF
TGTGCCAGCAGTGCCTGGTCTACAGATACGCAGTATTTT
>TRBV4-2|few|TRBJ1-1|-
CASSQEAVGWEGTEAFF
TGTGCCAGCAGCCAAGAGGCCGTTGGTTGGGAGGGCACTGAAGCTTTCTTT
>TRBV13|-|TRBJ2-7|TRBD1
CASSQPRAGGYEQYF
TGTGCCAGCAGCCAACCCCGGGCAGGGGGCTACGAGCAGTACTTC
>TRBV28|-|TRBJ1-2|TRBD1
CASSDRGGYGYTF
TGTGCCAGCAGCGACAGGGGTGGTTATGGCTACACCTTC
>TRBV4-1|-|TRBJ1-5|-
CASSQEWRVNQPQHF
TGCGCCAGCAGCCAAGAATGGCGGGTCAATCAGCCCCAGCATTTT
>TRBV7-9|-|TRBJ2-7|TRBD1
CASSAWGQSTYEQYF
TGTGCCAGCAGCGCGTGGGGACAGTCGACCTACGAGCAGTACTTC
>TRBV28|-|TRBJ1-4|-
CASSNPSGATNEKLFF
TGTGCCAGCAGCAACCCATCGGGGGCGACTAATGAAAAACTGTTTTTT
>TRBV7-6|-|TRBJ2-1|-
CASSLVYAARGRNEQFF
TGTGCCAGCAGCTTAGTTTACGCGGCTAGAGGGAGGAATGAGCAGTTCTTC
>TRBV7-4|-|TRBJ1-4|-
CASSLGRTNEKLFF
TGTGCCAGCAGCTTGGGGAGGACTAATGAAAAACTGTTTTTT
>TRBV27|-|TRBJ2-7|-
CASSYGRGPYEQYF
TGTGCCAGCAGTTATGGCAGGGGACCCTACGAGCAGTACTTC
>TRBV11-1|-|TRBJ1-1|-
CASSRGGSNTEAFF
TGTGCCAGCAGCCGGGGGGGCTCGAACACTGAAGCTTTCTTT
>TRBV7-2|-|TRBJ2-7|-
CASSPGEGVNEQYF
TGTGCCAGCAGCCCCGGTGAGGGGGTGAACGAGCAGTACTTC
>TRBV27|once|TRBJ2-7|TRBD1
CASRLTGGRSSYEQYF
TGTGCCAGCAGGCTCACAGGGGGAAGGAGCTCCTACGAGCAGTACTTC
>TRBV9|-|TRBJ2-6|-
CASSVLDSGANVLTF
TGTGCCAGCAGCGTACTGGACTCTGGGGCCAACGTCCTGACTTTC
>TRBV15|-|TRBJ1-2|TRBD1
CATSRDTPGQNYGYTF
TGTGCCACCAGCAGAGATACGCCGGGACAGAACTATGGCTACACCTTC
>TRBV28|once|TRBJ2-1|TRBD1
CASSRTGYEQFF
TGTGCCAGCAGCAGGACAGGGTATGAGCAGTTCTTC
>TRBV5-4|-|TRBJ2-7|-
CASSFRSSYEQYF
TGTGCCAGCAGCTTCAGGAGCTCCTACGAGCAGTACTTC
>TRBV19|-|TRBJ1-5|TRBD1
CASDKDREGQPQHF
TGTGCCAGTGATAAGGACAGGGAGGGTCAGCCCCAGCATTTT
>TRBV7-8|-|TRBJ2-1|TRBD2
CASSSLAGGFHEQFF
TGTGCCAGCAGTTCACTAGCGGGAGGGTTCCATGAGCAGTTCTTC
>TRBV27|-|TRBJ2-7|-
CASSFNGHEQYF
TGTGCCAGCAGTTTTAACGGTCACGAGCAGTACTTC
>TRBV7-9|-|TRBJ1-1|-
CASSPPSGAFF
TGTGCCAGCAGCCCGCCGAGTGGGGCTTTCTTT
>TRBV27|-|TRBJ2-7|TRBD1
CASREPGQGAFDYEQYF
TGTGCCAGCAGGGAACCGGGACAGGGGGCATTTGACTACGAGCAGTACTTC
>TRBV19|-|TRBJ1-5|-
CASSPFLVSNQPQHF
TGTGCCAGTAGTCCGTTTCTGGTGAGCAATCAGCCCCAGCATTTT
>TRBV6-5|few|TRBJ2-1|-
CASRDGSSYNEQFF
TGTGCCAGCAGAGACGGTAGCTCCTACAATGAGCAGTTCTTC
>TRBV6-1|-|TRBJ1-1|TRBD1
CASSPLRQGNTEAFF
TGTGCCAGCAGCCCCCTGCGACAGGGGAACACTGAAGCTTTCTTT
>TRBV5-4|-|TRBJ2-7|-
CASSLAPSAEQYF
TGTGCCAGCAGCTTGGCCCCATCGGCAGAGCAGTACTTC
>TRBV28|-|TRBJ2-7|-
CASSSNWGTDEQYF
TGTGCCAGCAGTTCGAATTGGGGTACCGACGAGCAGTACTTC
>TRBV7-9|-|TRBJ2-7|-
CASSADRHEQYF
TGTGCCAGCAGCGCGGACAGACACGAGCAGTACTTC
>TRBV13|once|TRBJ1-1|-
CASSPPMNTEAFF
TGTGCCAGCAGCCCCCCGATGAACACTGAAGCTTTCTTT
>TRBV4-1|-|TRBJ1-4|-
CASSQEGGDRREKLFF
TGCGCCAGCAGCCAAGAAGGTGGGGATCGGCGTGAAAAACTGTTTTTT
>TRBV9|-|TRBJ2-7|TRBD2
CASSAPRSGTSDYEQYF
TGTGCCAGCAGCGCCCCTCGCTCCGGGACTAGCGACTACGAGCAGTACTTC
>TRBV28|-|TRBJ1-1|-
CASTFIGDNTEAFF
TGTGCCAGCACTTTTATCGGGGACAACACTGAAGCTTTCTTT
>TRBV6-5|-|TRBJ2-7|-
CASSSILYEQYF
TGTGCCAGCAGTTCCATTCTTTACGAGCAGTACTTC
>TRBV6-5|-|TRBJ2-3|-
CASSYLESDTQYF
TGTGCCAGCAGTTACCTAGAGTCCGATACGCAGTATTTT
>TRBV4-2|-|TRBJ2-3|-
CASSQDHGGTDTQYF
TGTGCCAGCAGCCAAGATCACGGTGGCACAGATACGCAGTATTTT
>TRBV7-2|-|TRBJ2-7|-
CASSFGVVASYEQYF
TGTGCCAGCAGCTTCGGGGTCGTTGCTTCCTACGAGCAGTACTTC
>TRBV30|-|TRBJ2-1|TRBD2
CAWSVGLAGGPGNEQFF
TGTGCCTGGAGTGTGGGACTAGCGGGAGGGCCGGGGAATGAGCAGTTCTTC
>TRBV5-6|-|TRBJ2-7|-
CASSLEGGRFEQYF
TGTGCCAGCAGCTTGGAGGGGGGGCGATTCGAGCAGTACTTC
>TRBV18|-|TRBJ2-6|-
CASSPPGSGANVLTF
TGTGCCAGCTCACCACCCGGCTCTGGGGCCAACGTCCTGACTTTC
>TRBV27|once|TRBJ1-5|TRBD1
CASRLTQGVSQPQHF
TGTGCCAGCAGGCTTACACAGGGGGTTAGTCAGCCCCAGCATTTT
>TRBV4-1|once|TRBJ2-7|-
CASSQEAGTYEQYF
TGCGCCAGCAGCCAAGAAGCCGGAACCTACGAGCAGTACTTC
>TRBV5-5|-|TRBJ2-5|-
CASWLDSTFGTQYF
TGTGCCAGCTGGTTGGACAGTACCTTCGGGACCCAGTACTTC
>TRBV28|-|TRBJ1-1|TRBD1
CASSFFYVGQGDTEAFF
TGTGCCAGCAGTTTTTTTTATGTAGGACAGGGGGACACTGAAGCTTTCTTT
>TRBV28|once|TRBJ1-3|-
CASGWTFGNTIYF
TGTGCCAGCGGGTGGACATTTGGAAACACCATATATTTT